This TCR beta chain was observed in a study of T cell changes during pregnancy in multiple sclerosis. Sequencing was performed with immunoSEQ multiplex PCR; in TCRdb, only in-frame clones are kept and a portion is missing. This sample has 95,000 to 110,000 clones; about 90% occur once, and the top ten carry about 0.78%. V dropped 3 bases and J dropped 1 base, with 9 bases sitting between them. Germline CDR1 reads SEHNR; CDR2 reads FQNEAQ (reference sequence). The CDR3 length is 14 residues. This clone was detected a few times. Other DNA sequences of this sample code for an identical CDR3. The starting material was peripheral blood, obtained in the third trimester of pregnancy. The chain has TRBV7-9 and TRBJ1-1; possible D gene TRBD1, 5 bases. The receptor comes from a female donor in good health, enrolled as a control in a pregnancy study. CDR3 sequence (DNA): TGTGCCAGCAGCTTGGGAACAGGGAACACTGAAGCTTTCTTT. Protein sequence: CASSLGTGNTEAFF.